The sequence of this T cell receptor (beta chain) was determined in a study of shared clonotypes between healthy human individuals. Data came from immunoSEQ multiplex PCR; TCRdb stores just in-frame clones and leaves some out. The data show roughly 2.5 million clones, 90% to 95% seen once. With respect to this clone: Its cognate antigen is unknown.

In the CD4+ fraction, cells were divided into CD45RA+ naive and CD45RA-negative memory subsets. With 5 bases clipped from V and 2 bases from J, the junction kept 12 bases outside the gene matches. The CDR3 spans 17 residues. Germline loops: CDR1 MNHEY, CDR2 SMNVEV (reference sequence). The study, taken as a whole, reports: Clonotypes that were shared across a handful of donors made up roughly 5% of naive CD4 clonotypes.

Material: naive CD4+ T cells sorted from blood. Subset here: CD45RA+ positively selected. This TCR was sampled from a man in his late teens or twenties in good health. The chain has TRBV27 and TRBJ2-7; the match to TRBD1 covers 10 bases. The CDR3 sequence: CASSGTGALFMTYEQYF. The CDR3 nucleotides read TGTGCCAGCAGTGGGACAGGGGCCCTATTTATGACCTACGAGCAGTACTTC.